The 20 T cell receptor beta chains presented below share a single source sample, sequenced in a study of OX40 agonist ivuxolimab in advanced cancers. Clones were sequenced by immunoSEQ multiplex PCR, and TCRdb holds only the in-frame ones, with some missing. The table lists under 110,000 clones, approximately 90% of them singletons. The input for sequencing was CD4+ or CD8+ T cells sorted from blood, taken in a trial of the OX40 agonist ivuxolimab. The receptors here all came from an adult with an advanced solid tumor such as melanoma, head and neck, liver or kidney cancer.

V and J are TRBV7-2 and TRBJ2-5; D perhaps matches TRBD2 (6 bases). The CDR3 consists of 15 residues. V shed 1 base and J shed 2 bases, with 11 bases lying between them. Germline-derived CDR1 and CDR2 are SGHTA and FQGNSA. The DNA of the CDR3 is TGTGCCAGCAGCTTAGAACTAGCCCCTCAAGAGACCCAGTACTTC. Protein: CASSLELAPQETQYF.

The gene calls are TRBV5-6 and TRBJ2-1; D remains ambiguous. CDR3 length: 14 amino acids. Per germline, CDR1 SGHDT and CDR2 YYEEEE. V was pared by 1 base and J by 9 bases, with 14 bases between. CDR3 loop: CASSLPIGTSEQFF. The CDR3 DNA sequence: TGTGCCAGCAGCTTGCCCATTGGCACAAGTGAGCAGTTCTTC. The whole variable domain, remainder taken from reference TRBV5-6 and TRBJ2-1, is DAGVTQSPTHLIKTRGQQVTLRCSPKSGHDTVSWYQQALGQGPQFIFQYYEEEERQRGNFPDRFSGHQFPNYSSELNVNALLLGDSALYLCASSLPIGTSEQFFGPGTRLTVL.

As to this clone: Other DNA sequences of this sample code for an identical CDR3. The CDR3 DNA reads as TGTGCCAGCAGCTTATCCAGGGAAGGAGGCTACACCTTC. Its protein is CASSLSREGGYTF. This chain uses TRBV7-9 with TRBJ1-2, with D tentatively TRBD1 (5 bases). The V end lost 2 bases, the J end lost 8 bases, and 12 bases lay between the germline ends. Germline V gene lookup returns CDR1 SEHNR and CDR2 FQNEAQ (reference sequence). The CDR3 has 13 amino acids.

The chain joins TRBV5-6 to TRBJ2-5; D unresolved. This CDR3 is 12 amino acids long. Per germline, CDR1 SGHDT and CDR2 YYEEEE. V lost 4 bases, J lost 8 bases, and 12 bases lay in between. CDR3 nucleotide sequence: TGTGCCAGCAGCCGAGGCACTGAAACCCAGTACTTC. Protein: CASSRGTETQYF.

The chain recombines TRBV6-5 with TRBJ1-6; 7 bases match TRBD1. Germline V gene sequence: CDR1 MNHEY, CDR2 SVGAGI. The CDR3 runs 15 residues. V was pared by 1 base and J by 8 bases, with 5 bases of the junction left unmatched. CDR3 in DNA: TGTGCCAGCAGTTACTTGAGGACAGGCTATTCACCCCTCCACTTT. Translating gives CASSYLRTGYSPLHF.

The rearrangement joins TRBV12-1 to TRBJ2-5. TRBV12-1 is classified as a pseudogene. The CDR3 extends over 15 amino acids. CDR3 in amino acids: CASSPTARGGETQYF. The CDR3, as DNA: TGTGCCAGCAGCCCTACGGCGAGGGGCGGCGAGACCCAGTACTTC.

This clone appeared once. This sequence joins TRBV6-5 and TRBJ2-7; perhaps D is TRBD1 or TRBD2 (5 bases each). Per the germline V gene, CDR1 is MNHEY and CDR2 is SVGAGI. V was pared by 4 bases and J by 3 bases, with 13 bases between. This CDR3 is built from 14 residues. The CDR3 loop reads CASSSGATSYEQYF. The CDR3 region has the DNA TGTGCCAGCAGTTCCGGGGCCACCAGCTACGAGCAGTACTTC.

This chain connects TRBV28 to TRBJ2-1, with TRBD2 identical over 7 bases. The CDR3 totals 15 residues. Germline lookup yields CDR1 MDHEN and CDR2 SYDVKM. V was clipped by 5 bases and J by 4 bases; unmatched bases: 8. CDR3 nucleotide sequence: TGTGCCAGCAGTCCCATAGCGGGCGCATACAATGAGCAGTTCTTC. This gives the protein CASSPIAGAYNEQFF.

This clone has more than one count but fewer than ten. The J gene is TRBJ1-2, the V gene TRBV28, with 7 bases that match TRBD1. Germline CDR1 MDHEN, CDR2 SYDVKM. The CDR3 sequence is 14 residues long. Unmatched junction bases numbered 16, after V lost 10 bases and J lost 8 bases. CDR3 nucleotide sequence: TGTGCCACCCCAAAAGACAGGGCGGTTGGCGGCTACACCTTC. It codes for CATPKDRAVGGYTF.

V is TRBV7-8 and J is TRBJ1-6; D ambiguous. CDR1 is SGHVS, CDR2 FQNEAQ, per germline. Trimming cost V 0 bases and J 2 bases, with 8 bases left between them. The length of the CDR3 is 16 residues. Here the CDR3 reads CASSLAQTTYNSPLHF. CDR3 DNA: TGTGCCAGCAGCTTAGCGCAGACCACCTATAATTCACCCCTCCACTTT. The full variable domain, its missing parts supplied by reference TRBV7-8 and TRBJ1-6, is GAGVSQSPRYKVAKRGQDVALRCDPISGHVSLFWYQQALGQGPEFLTYFQNEAQLDKSGLPSDRFFAERPEGSVSTLKIQRTQQEDSAVYLCASSLAQTTYNSPLHFGNGTRLTVT.

In DNA form, the CDR3 reads TGTGCCAGTAGGTTACAGGGGGCAACCGGGGAGCTGTTTTTT. It is translated as CASRLQGATGELFF. The V gene is TRBV19, the J gene TRBJ2-2; TRBD1 matches 9 bases. Per the germline V gene, CDR1 is LNHDA and CDR2 is SQIVND (reference sequence). V shed 6 bases, J shed 5 bases, and the junction held 4 bases outside the gene matches. The CDR3 sequence is 14 residues long.

The rearrangement links TRBV6-5 to TRBJ1-2, with D unresolved. V was cut by 5 bases and J by 13 bases, with 17 bases left in between. Germline lookup yields CDR1 MNHEY and CDR2 SVGAGI. The CDR3 consists of 12 residues. CDR3 residues: CASSDKGWIGTF. CDR3 in DNA: TGTGCCAGCAGTGACAAGGGTTGGATAGGCACCTTC.

The chain links TRBV29-1 to TRBJ2-3, with 7 bases identical to TRBD1. V was clipped by 7 bases and J by 3 bases; unmatched bases: 10. This CDR3 comprises 14 residues. Per the germline V gene, CDR1 is SQVTM and CDR2 is ANQGSEA. This CDR3 is CSGRTGFRTDTQYF. The CDR3 region has the DNA TGCAGCGGCCGGACAGGTTTCAGGACAGATACGCAGTATTTT.

The rearrangement links TRBV19 to TRBJ1-4, with 8 positions matching TRBD1. V dropped 8 bases and J dropped 7; count of bases not matched to a gene: 9. Germline V gene sequence: CDR1 LNHDA, CDR2 SQIVND (reference sequence). The CDR3 spans 14 residues. The chain's CDR3 is CASSRTGSSEKLFF. As DNA, the CDR3 is TGTGCCAGTTCTCGGACAGGGTCATCTGAAAAACTGTTTTTT.

The chain couples TRBV7-2 to TRBJ2-3, with no clear D. From germline, CDR1 is SGHTA and CDR2 FQGNSA. V was shortened by 4 bases and J by 1 base, with 15 bases between the two germline ends. The CDR3 extends over 16 amino acids. The CDR3 DNA follows: TGTGCCAGCAGCTCCGGGTTGCGGCCCGGCACAGATACGCAGTATTTT. Its protein product is CASSSGLRPGTDTQYF.

The chain carries TRBV6-5 and TRBJ1-2; no clear D. The germline CDR1 and CDR2 sequences are MNHEY and SVGAGI. With 5 bases removed from V and 8 bases from J, the gap between germline ends came to 18 bases. This CDR3 comprises 14 residues. CDR3 sequence: CASSPLRAQGGYTF. For the CDR3, the DNA is TGTGCCAGCAGTCCCCTGAGGGCGCAAGGAGGCTACACCTTC.

V gene TRBV18 combines with J gene TRBJ1-6; D is ambiguous. V lost 0 bases and J 4 bases, leaving 10 bases between the germline ends. Germline CDR1 is KGHSH and CDR2 is LQKENI. The CDR3 sequence is 16 residues long. The CDR3 region is CASSPPGQSYNSPLHF. Here the CDR3 DNA reads TGTGCCAGCTCACCACCAGGGCAGTCATATAATTCACCCCTCCACTTT.

The genes are TRBV18 and TRBJ1-1; D gene unclear. The V gene's germline CDR1 is KGHSH and CDR2 LQKENI. The ends were cut back, 0 bases at V and 7 bases at J, with 9 bases in the middle. The CDR3 extends over 13 amino acids. In nucleotides, the CDR3 is TGTGCCAGCTCACCACCGTTAGGACGTGAAGCTTTCTTT. Translated: CASSPPLGREAFF.

This rearrangement joins TRBV9 to TRBJ2-2, with no clear D. The V gene lost 1 base and the J gene lost 1 base, with 14 bases spanning the gap. The CDR3 consists of 17 residues. CDR1 is SGDLS, CDR2 YYNGEE, per germline. CDR3 sequence (DNA): TGTGCCAGCAGCGTATCTGCAGGCTCCCTGAACACCGGGGAGCTGTTTTTT. This encodes CASSVSAGSLNTGELFF.

The chain recombines TRBV5-4 with TRBJ2-5; 7 nucleotides align to TRBD1. Per germline, CDR1 SGHNT and CDR2 YYREEE (reference sequence). The V segment lost 4 bases and the J segment 7 bases; nucleotides outside the gene matches: 13. The CDR3 sequence is 15 residues long. CDR3 amino acids: CASSLLQGSYLTQYF. DNA for the CDR3: TGTGCCAGCAGCCTGTTACAGGGGTCGTATTTGACCCAGTACTTC. Supplemented by reference TRBV5-4 and TRBJ2-5, the full variable domain reads ETGVTQSPTHLIKTRGQQVTLRCSSQSGHNTVSWYQQALGQGPQFIFQYYREEENGRGNFPPRFSGLQFPNYSSELNVNALELDDSALYLCASSLLQGSYLTQYFGPGTRLLVL.